This entry lists 17 T cell receptor beta chains sequenced from one sample in a study of post-analysis software for immune sequencing data. Unique molecular identifiers were built into the TCR beta cDNA libraries. TCRdb ran MiXCR on the PCR reads and lists one entry per CDR3 protein. The data hold hundreds of thousands of distinct CDR3 sequences, with around 37% observed a single time. Study-level results: The study found TRBV5-6, TRBV5-1 and TRBV20-1 among a few TRBV segments more frequent in patients than controls.

For these TCRs, the target antigens are not known. Material for sequencing was blood. The origin of the receptors is a girl under 18 with multiple sclerosis.

This clonotype was detected once. The CDR3 spells CASSLLSGASYNEQFF. In nucleotides, the CDR3 is TGTGCCAGCAGCTTGTTAAGCGGGGCGTCCTACAATGAGCAGTTCTTC. The chain has TRBV5-6 and TRBJ2-1; 7 nucleotides align to TRBD2. This CDR3 has 16 residues. Germline V lookup: CDR1 SGHDT, CDR2 YYEEEE. Unmatched junction bases numbered 5, after V lost 1 base and J lost 1 base.

In this sample, this clonotype turned up a few times. The gene calls are TRBV4-1 and TRBJ2-7; D not certain. V was cut by 0 bases and J by 5 bases, with 14 bases left in between. This CDR3 has 15 amino acids. Germline-derived CDR1 and CDR2 are MGHRA and YSYEKL. The CDR3 loop reads CASSQDNPLLNEQYF. The CDR3 nucleotides read TGCGCCAGCAGCCAAGATAACCCACTCCTGAACGAGCAGTACTTC.

The chain recombines TRBV5-1 with TRBJ2-7; 8 bases map to TRBD2. CDR1 is SGHRS, CDR2 YFSETQ, per germline. The V segment lost 3 bases and the J segment 2 bases; nucleotides outside the gene matches: 19. The CDR3 has 19 residues. The CDR3 DNA follows: TGCGCCAGCAGCTCCGACTTGAGGACGAGCGGGGGCCTAGCCTACGAGCAGTACTTC. Translating it yields CASSSDLRTSGGLAYEQYF.

This clonotype has a handful of counts. J is TRBJ2-3 and V is TRBV29-1; TRBD1 is a possible D gene (5 bases). Germline CDR1 and CDR2: SQVTM and ANQGSEA. Trimming cost V 4 bases and J 4 bases, with 12 bases left between them. This CDR3 is 13 amino acids long. The CDR3 reads CSVVRQLADTQYF. CDR3 nucleotide sequence: TGCAGCGTTGTTAGACAGCTCGCAGATACGCAGTATTTT.

This clonotype is a singleton in its sample. The V call is TRBV25-1, the J call TRBJ2-5, with D possibly called TRBD1 or TRBD2 (5 bases each). V lost 5 bases and J 4 bases, leaving 11 bases between the germline ends. CDR1 and CDR2 (germline): MGHDK, SYGVNS. The CDR3 has 13 residues. The CDR3 bases are TGTGCCAGCAGTCGGGTAGGGACAGAGACCCAGTACTTC. Its translation: CASSRVGTETQYF.

The genes are TRBV24-1 and TRBJ1-5, with 9 positions matching TRBD1. The CDR3 loop spans 13 amino acids. Germline CDR1 KGHDR, CDR2 SFDVKD. V lost 5 bases, J lost 10 bases, and 5 bases stayed unmatched. Here the CDR3 DNA reads TGTGCCACCAGTGGGACAGGGGCCAGCCCCCAGCATTTT. It translates to CATSGTGASPQHF.

V gene TRBV7-9 combines with J gene TRBJ2-1, with D uncertain. CDR1 is SEHNR, CDR2 FQNEAQ, per germline (reference sequence). The ends were cut back, 4 bases at V and 0 bases at J, with 16 bases in the middle. This CDR3 has 17 residues. CDR3 residues: CASSSPLGYISYNEQFF. The DNA for the CDR3 is TGTGCCAGCAGCTCACCCCTTGGGTATATCTCCTACAATGAGCAGTTCTTC.

The chain links TRBV2 to TRBJ2-5; D remains ambiguous. This CDR3 region has 15 residues. Germline CDR1 SNHLY, CDR2 FYNNEI. The V gene lost 0 bases and the J gene lost 2 bases, with 10 bases spanning the gap. CDR3: CASSEARPPQETQYF. CDR3 DNA sequence: TGTGCCAGCAGTGAAGCGCGGCCTCCTCAAGAGACCCAGTACTTC.

This clonotype was observed a few times. The chain combines TRBV5-1 with TRBJ2-7; 8 bases line up with TRBD1. Germline CDR1 is SGHRS and CDR2 is YFSETQ. Trimming took 5 bases from V and 4 from J; bases not matched to a gene: 5. The CDR3 runs 13 residues. The CDR3: CASRGTGRYEQYF. In DNA, the CDR3 is TGCGCCAGCAGGGGGACAGGCCGTTACGAGCAGTACTTC.

This clonotype was detected only a few times. The chain links TRBV7-8 to TRBJ2-3; TRBD1 aligns across 7 bases. The CDR3 is made up of 15 amino acids. CDR1 SGHVS and CDR2 FQNEAQ come from the germline V gene. Trimming took 4 bases from V and 3 from J; bases not matched to a gene: 7. The CDR3: CASSWTGDRTDTQYF. Here the CDR3 DNA reads TGTGCCAGCAGCTGGACAGGTGACCGGACAGATACGCAGTATTTT.

The chain carries TRBV6-1 and TRBJ2-7; 10 bases agree with TRBD1. V shed 6 bases, J shed 2 bases, and the junction held 7 bases outside the gene matches. The length of the CDR3 is 15 residues. Germline CDR1 MNHNS, CDR2 SASEGT. The CDR3 DNA sequence: TGTGCCAGCAGCGGGGGACAGGGGATACCCTACGAGCAGTACTTC. This translates into CASSGGQGIPYEQYF.

The CDR3, as DNA: TGTGCCAGCAGACGAACAGGGGACAATGAGCAGTTCTTC. It specifies CASRRTGDNEQFF. The V call is TRBV14, the J call TRBJ2-1; 7 nucleotides line up with TRBD1. The CDR3 totals 13 residues. V was pared by 6 bases and J by 5 bases, with 4 bases of the junction left unmatched. The germline V gene encodes CDR1 SGHDN and CDR2 FVKESK.

The chain joins TRBV12-3 or TRBV12-4 to TRBJ2-3; 9 nucleotides line up with TRBD2. The CDR3 consists of 13 residues. V lost 7 bases and J lost 6; bases outside the gene matches: 5. The CDR3 loop reads CASTAGGRDTQYF. The CDR3 DNA sequence: TGTGCCAGCACAGCGGGGGGCCGCGATACGCAGTATTTT.

This clonotype was seen more than once but under ten times. The rearrangement uses TRBV21-1 and TRBJ2-5. TRBV21-1 is marked as a pseudogene. The CDR3 sequence is 15 residues long. CDR3 DNA: TGTGCCAGCAGCAAAGGGTGGCAGGATAAAGAGACCCAGTACTTC. Translating gives CASSKGWQDKETQYF.

This clonotype was seen a handful of times. This chain links TRBV5-5 with TRBJ1-5; D ambiguous. CDR3 length: 16 amino acids. V was shortened by 0 bases and J by 0 bases, with 10 bases between the two germline ends. In germline, CDR1 is SGHKS, CDR2 YYEKEE (reference sequence). The CDR3 sequence: CASSLAVGYSNQPQHF. CDR3 nucleotide sequence: TGTGCCAGCAGCTTGGCCGTAGGATATAGCAATCAGCCCCAGCATTTT.

This clonotype was seen a handful of times. The rearrangement links TRBV6-1 to TRBJ1-6; the D is unclear. Trimming took 5 bases from V and 11 from J, leaving 19 bases between them. The V gene's germline CDR1 is MNHNS and CDR2 SASEGT. The CDR3 is 15 residues long. In DNA, the CDR3 is TGTGCCAGCAGTACGGACGCCCGTCGGGAGGCACCCCTCCACTTT. It is translated as CASSTDARREAPLHF.

This chain connects TRBV5-1 to TRBJ2-5; no clear D gene. The V gene's germline CDR1 is SGHRS and CDR2 YFSETQ. The V and J ends lost 0 bases and 4 bases respectively, with 10 bases between them. CDR3 length: 14 amino acids. The CDR3, as DNA: TGCGCCAGCAGCTTGGAAGGGCTGGGAGAGACCCAGTACTTC. It codes for CASSLEGLGETQYF.